This T cell receptor beta chain was captured in a study of shared clonotypes between healthy human individuals. Into CD45RA+ naive and CD45RA-negative memory subsets, the CD4+ cells were split. This CDR3 contains 12 residues. The V gene lost 3 bases and the J gene lost 4 bases, with 7 bases spanning the gap. The V gene's germline CDR1 is LNHDA and CDR2 SQIVND (reference sequence). Data came from immunoSEQ multiplex PCR; TCRdb stores just in-frame clones and leaves some out. The top ten hold roughly 0.06% of the sample, which has under 650,000 clones, about 96% seen once. V usage is TRBV19 and J usage is TRBJ2-7, with unresolved D. Sequencing used naive CD4+ T cells sorted from blood. Noted subset: CD45RA+ positively selected. The TCR sequence derives from a woman in her twenties or thirties in good health. In DNA, the CDR3 is TGTGCCAGTAGTATGGGAATATACGAGCAGTACTTC. It translates to CASSMGIYEQYF.